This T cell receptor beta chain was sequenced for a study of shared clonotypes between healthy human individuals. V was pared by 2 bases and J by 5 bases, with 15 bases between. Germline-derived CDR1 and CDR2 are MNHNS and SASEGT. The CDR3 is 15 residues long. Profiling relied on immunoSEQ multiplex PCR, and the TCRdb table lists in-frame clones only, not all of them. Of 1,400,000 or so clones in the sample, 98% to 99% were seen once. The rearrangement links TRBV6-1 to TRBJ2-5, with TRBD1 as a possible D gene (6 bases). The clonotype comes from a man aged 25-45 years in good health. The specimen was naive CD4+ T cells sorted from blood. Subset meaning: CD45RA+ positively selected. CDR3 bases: TGTGCCAGCAGTGAACAACAGGGACCGGGGGAGACCCAGTACTTC. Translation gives CASSEQQGPGETQYF.